The 30 T cell receptor beta chains presented below share a single source sample, sequenced in a study of beta chain features in type 1 diabetes. Reverse transcribing all isolated RNA meant expressed TCRB transcripts were sequenced. Here immunoSEQ multiplex PCR was the method, and the copy in TCRdb shows in-frame clones only, minus some. This repertoire shows about 330,000 clones, approximately 10% found once; its top ten account for roughly 0.016%. The material sequenced was naive CD4+ T cells from blood. The receptors come from a woman in her 30s in good health.

This clone was found a few times. The J gene is TRBJ2-7, the V gene TRBV30; TRBD1 matches 12 bases. From germline, CDR1 is GTSNPN and CDR2 SVGIG (reference sequence). This CDR3 has 15 residues. Unmatched junction bases numbered 10, after V lost 5 bases and J lost 5 bases. CDR3 nucleotides: TGTGCCTGGCGAAAGCCGGGACAGGGGGCTGACGAGCAGTACTTC. This sequence encodes CAWRKPGQGADEQYF.

Only a few counts were recorded for this clone. This chain links TRBV9 with TRBJ1-1; 9 bases are a match to TRBD1. The CDR3 has 15 amino acids. V was pared by 4 bases and J by 6 bases, with 10 bases of the junction left unmatched. CDR1 is SGDLS, CDR2 YYNGEE, per germline. Written as DNA, the CDR3 is TGTGCCAGCAGCCCCACGGGACAGGGATTCGCTGAAGCTTTCTTT. This codes for CASSPTGQGFAEAFF.

This clone was counted only a few times. This chain connects TRBV2 to TRBJ2-1, with a tentative D call TRBD2 (5 bases). The CDR3 spans 13 residues. V dropped 2 bases and J dropped 6 bases, with 8 bases sitting between them. The germline CDR1 and CDR2 sequences are SNHLY and FYNNEI. The DNA of the CDR3 is TGTGCCAGCAGTGAAAGAGGGTCCAATGAGCAGTTCTTC. Translating it yields CASSERGSNEQFF. The whole variable domain, filled in from reference TRBV2 and TRBJ2-1, reads EPEVTQTPSHQVTQMGQEVILRCVPISNHLYFYWYRQILGQKVEFLVSFYNNEISEKSEIFDDQFSVERPDGSNFTLKIRSTKLEDSAMYFCASSERGSNEQFFGPGTRLTVL.

This clone was seen a few times. The chain couples TRBV27 to TRBJ2-7; 9 bases align to TRBD1. The CDR3 sequence is 14 residues long. Trimming took 6 bases from V and 2 from J; bases not matched to a gene: 5. In germline, CDR1 is MNHEY, CDR2 SMNVEV (reference sequence). The CDR3 nucleotides read TGTGCCAGCAGACAGGGGGCACGGGCCTACGAGCAGTACTTC. It yields the protein CASRQGARAYEQYF.

The V gene is TRBV7-2, the J gene TRBJ2-3; the match to TRBD2 covers 10 bases. The CDR3 extends over 16 amino acids. The germline CDR1 and CDR2 sequences are SGHTA and FQGNSA. After removal of 5 bases from V and 4 bases from J, the junction contained 9 bases not matched to a gene. As DNA, the CDR3 is TGTGCCAGCAGCGCCCCGGGACTAGCGAGCTCAGATACGCAGTATTTT. Protein product: CASSAPGLASSDTQYF.

The V call is TRBV19, the J call TRBJ1-5; 9 bases fit TRBD1. J gave up 4 bases and V 5 bases, and 6 bases lay outside the gene matches. The CDR3 consists of 15 residues. Germline CDR1 is LNHDA and CDR2 is SQIVND (reference sequence). CDR3: CASSSGTGSNQPQHF. Written as DNA, the CDR3 is TGTGCCAGTAGTTCCGGGACAGGGTCAAATCAGCCCCAGCATTTT.

This clone was observed a handful of times. The chain links TRBV28 to TRBJ2-7; 8 bases fit TRBD2. V lost 8 bases and J lost 5; bases outside the gene matches: 20. The CDR3 sequence is 17 residues long. Germline assignment: CDR1 MDHEN and CDR2 SYDVKM. CDR3 DNA: TGTGCCAGCGGCTGGGCTGGTAGCGGGATAGCGCACCACGAGCAGTACTTC. This gives the protein CASGWAGSGIAHHEQYF.

The genes are TRBV5-4 and TRBJ1-5, with 7 bases identical to TRBD1. The germline CDR1 and CDR2 sequences are SGHNT and YYREEE (reference sequence). This CDR3 is 14 amino acids long. Trimming at V came to 4 bases and at J to 6 bases, leaving 7 bases not matched to a gene. Here the CDR3 reads CASSRGTEGQPQHF. Written as DNA, the CDR3 is TGTGCCAGCAGCCGCGGGACAGAAGGTCAGCCCCAGCATTTT.

This clone has a handful of counts. The rearrangement joins TRBV15 to TRBJ1-2; D perhaps matches TRBD1 (5 bases). The CDR3 consists of 13 residues. The V end was cut by 4 bases, the J end by 9 bases, with 15 bases between. Germline assignment: CDR1 LNHNV and CDR2 YYDKDF (reference sequence). The CDR3 region has the DNA TGTGCCACCAGCAATAAATCAGGGTATAGCTACACCTTC. This codes for CATSNKSGYSYTF. The full variable domain, completed using reference TRBV15 and TRBJ1-2, is DAMVIQNPRYQVTQFGKPVTLSCSQTLNHNVMYWYQQKSSQAPKLLFHYYDKDFNNEADTPDNFQSRRPNTSFCFLDIRSPGLGDTAMYLCATSNKSGYSYTFGSGTRLTVV.

The genes are TRBV9 and TRBJ2-7; a weak D match, TRBD2 (5 bases). This CDR3 has 14 residues. Looked up from germline, CDR1 is SGDLS and CDR2 is YYNGEE. V lost 0 bases and J lost 2, with 9 bases in between. This CDR3 is CASSVGGATYEQYF. Here the CDR3 DNA reads TGTGCCAGCAGCGTAGGGGGAGCTACCTACGAGCAGTACTTC. Filled out from reference TRBV9 and TRBJ2-7, the complete variable domain reads DSGVTQTPKHLITATGQRVTLRCSPRSGDLSVYWYQQSLDQGLQFLIQYYNGEERAKGNILERFSAQQFPDLHSELNLSSLELGDSALYFCASSVGGATYEQYFGPGTRLTVT.

CDR3 in amino acids: CASSPPAGNTGELFF. Written as DNA, the CDR3 is TGTGCCAGCAGCCCCCCAGCGGGAAACACCGGGGAGCTGTTTTTT. The V and J genes are TRBV4-2 and TRBJ2-2; 7 positions agree with TRBD2. The CDR3 length is 15 residues. CDR1 is LGHNA, CDR2 YNFKEQ, per germline. V gave up 4 bases and J gave up 2 bases; unmatched junction bases: 4.

In this sample, this clone turned up a few times. The chain carries TRBV6-5 and TRBJ2-1; 13 nucleotides line up with TRBD2. Germline CDR1 and CDR2: MNHEY and SVGAGI. This CDR3 is 15 amino acids long. Trimming cost V 5 bases and J 2 bases; bases outside gene matches: 0. CDR3 nucleotides: TGTGCCAGCAGTACTAGCGGGAGGGCCTACAATGAGCAGTTCTTC. Translation: CASSTSGRAYNEQFF.

The chain links TRBV7-3 to TRBJ2-2; D is ambiguous. The V and J ends lost 5 bases and 1 base respectively, with 11 bases between them. CDR1 and CDR2 from the germline V gene are SGHTA and FQGTGA. The CDR3 covers 15 residues. CDR3 DNA sequence: TGTGCCAGCAGCCGCCGGGTTTTGAACACCGGGGAGCTGTTTTTT. This gives the protein CASSRRVLNTGELFF. The full variable domain, with the rest looked up from reference TRBV7-3 and TRBJ2-2, is GAGVSQTPSNKVTEKGKYVELRCDPISGHTALYWYRQSLGQGPEFLIYFQGTGAADDSGLPNDRFFAVRPEGSVSTLKIQRTERGDSAVYLCASSRRVLNTGELFFGEGSRLTVL.

This clone was seen only a few times. J is TRBJ2-3 and V is TRBV4-3; TRBD2 is a possible D gene (5 bases). The germline CDR1 and CDR2 sequences are LGHNA and YSLEER. The CDR3 extends over 16 amino acids. V was pared by 1 base and J by 2 bases, with 13 bases between. The CDR3 spells CASSQGSSPYTDTQYF. The CDR3 coding sequence is TGCGCCAGCAGCCAAGGTTCTAGCCCTTACACAGATACGCAGTATTTT.

In regard to this clone: Germline is not matched at one junction end, which may reflect a read error. The rearrangement joins TRBV7-7 to TRBJ2-2; D is ambiguous. Germline V gene lookup returns CDR1 SSHAT and CDR2 FNYEAQ (reference sequence). This CDR3 has 14 residues. Written as DNA, the CDR3 is TGTGCTAGCAGCTTTTCCCAGTACACCGGGGAGCTGTTTTTT. Translating it yields CASSFSQYTGELFF.

There are a few counts of this clone. V is TRBV9 and J is TRBJ2-5; TRBD2 aligns across 12 bases. Germline trimming cut 3 bases from V and 5 bases from J; bases unmatched to any gene: 2. CDR1 is SGDLS and CDR2 is YYNGEE in the germline V gene. The CDR3 spans 14 residues. This CDR3 is CASSAGTSGETQYF. CDR3 in DNA: TGTGCCAGCAGCGCCGGGACTAGCGGGGAGACCCAGTACTTC.

This clone was counted only a few times. V gene TRBV19 combines with J gene TRBJ2-1, with TRBD2 identical over 15 bases. The length of the CDR3 is 19 residues. The germline gives CDR1 LNHDA, CDR2 SQIVND (reference sequence). V lost 5 bases, J lost 2 bases, and 10 bases stayed unmatched. CDR3: CASSPWTSGRAKPYNEQFF. Here the CDR3 DNA reads TGTGCCAGTAGTCCCTGGACTAGCGGGAGGGCCAAGCCCTACAATGAGCAGTTCTTC.

This rearrangement joins TRBV7-3 to TRBJ1-2, with D perhaps matching TRBD1 (6 bases). Trimming left V 5 bases short and J 6 bases short, with 13 bases between. In germline, CDR1 is SGHTA, CDR2 FQGTGA. The CDR3 extends over 13 amino acids. This CDR3 reads CASSRQGGNGYTF. In DNA, the CDR3 is TGTGCCAGCAGCAGACAAGGGGGTAATGGCTACACCTTC.

J is TRBJ1-5 and V is TRBV6-1; D is unresolved. Germline CDR1 reads MNHNS; CDR2 reads SASEGT. There are 12 residues in the CDR3. Deletions cut 5 bases from V and 5 bases from J, with 7 bases between. The CDR3: CASSPEDQPQHF. The CDR3 nucleotides are TGTGCCAGCAGTCCTGAGGATCAGCCCCAGCATTTT.

This clone was observed a few times. The chain uses TRBV28 and TRBJ1-1, with D perhaps TRBD1 (5 bases). CDR3 length equals 14 residues. The ends were cut back, 2 bases at V and 1 base at J, with 8 bases in the middle. Germline V gene sequence: CDR1 MDHEN, CDR2 SYDVKM. CDR3 loop: CASSLGAANTEAFF. The CDR3 coding sequence is TGTGCCAGCAGTTTAGGGGCGGCGAACACTGAAGCTTTCTTT. Using reference TRBV28 and TRBJ1-1 for the parts outside the CDR3, the full variable domain is DVKVTQSSRYLVKRTGEKVFLECVQDMDHENMFWYRQDPGLGLRLIYFSYDVKMKEKGDIPEGYSVSREKKERFSLILESASTNQTSMYLCASSLGAANTEAFFGQGTRLTVV.

This clone was seen more than once but under ten times. The chain employs TRBV9 and TRBJ2-3, with 14 bases fitting TRBD2. The J segment lost 1 base and the V segment lost 4 bases, leaving 5 bases of the junction unmatched. This CDR3 has 17 amino acids. Looked up from germline, CDR1 is SGDLS and CDR2 is YYNGEE. The CDR3 reads CASSTGTSGSGTDTQYF. CDR3 coding DNA: TGTGCCAGCAGCACCGGGACTAGCGGGAGTGGCACAGATACGCAGTATTTT.

In this sample, this clone turned up a few times. This rearrangement joins TRBV7-2 to TRBJ2-5; TRBD2 agrees at 7 bases. Trimming took 5 bases from V and 3 from J; bases not matched to a gene: 6. The CDR3 runs 14 residues. Germline lookup yields CDR1 SGHTA and CDR2 FQGNSA. CDR3 amino acids: CASSLGGVKETQYF. CDR3 nucleotides: TGTGCCAGCAGCCTGGGGGGGGTTAAAGAGACCCAGTACTTC.

The rearrangement links TRBV28 to TRBJ2-1; 7 nucleotides agree with TRBD2. The CDR3 is 15 amino acids. With 4 bases clipped from V and 8 bases from J, the junction kept 11 bases outside the gene matches. Germline V CDR1 and CDR2: MDHEN, SYDVKM. The CDR3 reads CASSSTSNPRDEQFF. CDR3 sequence (DNA): TGTGCCAGCAGTTCGACTAGCAACCCGAGGGATGAGCAGTTCTTC.

The J gene is TRBJ2-2, the V gene TRBV19, with D unclear. CDR1 and CDR2 (germline): LNHDA, SQIVND (reference sequence). V lost 2 bases to trimming and J lost 3 bases, with 7 bases between them. There are 14 residues in the CDR3. The CDR3, as DNA: TGTGCCAGTAGTATAACGGGTCACACCGGGGAGCTGTTTTTT. This translates into CASSITGHTGELFF. The full variable domain, completed using reference TRBV19 and TRBJ2-2, is DGGITQSPKYLFRKEGQNVTLSCEQNLNHDAMYWYRQDPGQGLRLIYYSQIVNDFQKGDIAEGYSVSREKKESFPLTVTSAQKNPTAFYLCASSITGHTGELFFGEGSRLTVL.

The rearrangement joins TRBV7-9 to TRBJ2-1; 9 bases agree with TRBD2. The V and J ends lost 2 bases and 4 bases, in that order; junction bases with no gene match: 9. CDR1 SEHNR and CDR2 FQNEAQ come from the germline V gene (reference sequence). The CDR3 consists of 17 residues. CDR3 coding DNA: TGTGCCAGCAGCTTAAGTAGTGCGGGAGGGCCTTACAATGAGCAGTTCTTC. Its protein is CASSLSSAGGPYNEQFF.

V usage is TRBV30 and J usage is TRBJ1-2; the match to TRBD1 covers 7 bases. The CDR3 is made up of 13 amino acids. V lost 6 bases, J lost 8 bases, and 12 bases stayed unmatched. Germline V lookup: CDR1 GTSNPN, CDR2 SVGIG (reference sequence). In DNA form, the CDR3 reads TGTGCCTGTGATCGGACAGGAAGGAGCGGCTACACCTTC. This codes for CACDRTGRSGYTF.

This clone showed up just a few times. The chain has TRBV7-6 and TRBJ2-3, with 13 bases identical to TRBD2. The CDR3 totals 16 residues. The V and J ends lost 6 bases and 4 bases, in that order; junction bases with no gene match: 7. Looked up from germline, CDR1 is SGHVS and CDR2 is FNYEAQ. The CDR3 loop reads CASSRTSGSKADTQYF. In nucleotides, the CDR3 is TGTGCCAGCAGTCGGACTAGCGGGAGTAAAGCAGATACGCAGTATTTT.

This clone turned up a few times. The V call is TRBV25-1, the J call TRBJ1-4; 10 nucleotides align to TRBD1. The V and J ends lost 5 bases and 4 bases, in that order; junction bases with no gene match: 7. The CDR3 is 16 residues long. Germline lookup yields CDR1 MGHDK and CDR2 SYGVNS. CDR3 sequence: CASSSGTGVGNEKLFF. The CDR3 DNA is TGTGCCAGCAGTAGCGGGACAGGGGTAGGTAATGAAAAACTGTTTTTT.

This clone was picked up a small number of times. Other DNA sequences in this specimen translate into the identical CDR3. This chain connects TRBV7-2 to TRBJ2-7, with 7 bases fitting TRBD1. V was clipped by 5 bases and J by 0 bases; unmatched bases: 4. CDR1 and CDR2 (germline): SGHTA, FQGNSA. The CDR3 sequence is 14 residues long. The CDR3 coding sequence is TGTGCCAGCAGCCTAGGGACAGCCTCCTACGAGCAGTACTTC. It is translated as CASSLGTASYEQYF.

There are a few counts of this clone. CDR3 amino acids: CASSSPQGHEQYF. CDR3 in DNA: TGTGCCAGCAGTTCCCCTCAGGGTCACGAGCAGTACTTC. The chain uses TRBV28 and TRBJ2-7; TRBD1 is a possible D gene (5 bases). The CDR3 totals 13 residues. The germline V gene has CDR1 MDHEN and CDR2 SYDVKM. The ends were cut back, 4 bases at V and 5 bases at J, with 12 bases in the middle.